This T cell receptor beta chain was captured by sequencing in a study of T cell repertoires in cytomegalovirus infection (dated by TCRdb to about 2019). Broadly, across the study: Because public TCR beta signatures pointed to carriage of CMV infection together with the matching HLA type, the HLA type of each donor mattered for the analysis.

Paper-wide results and their limitations: The ex vivo response was dominated by HLA-C-restricted CMV-specific TCR beta clonotypes, and the single most frequent clonotype in two of eight donors was supplied by these HLA-C-restricted clonotypes. In both this cohort and an independent 352-donor cohort, the cumulative frequency of public TCR beta family members distinguished carriers of CMV infection plus the relevant HLA type.

The sequencer was an Illumina HiSeq 1500. TCRdb reanalyzed the raw reads on its own, using fastp at Q25 for trimming and MiXCR for clone calling, and kept in-frame beta chains. CDR3 protein sequences are deduplicated, and each keeps its most common genes and DNA. The sample table holds 200,000 to 250,000 distinct CDR3 sequences, of which 22% were seen once. The ten top clones hold about 18% of the sample. V was cut back by 1 base and J by 1 base, leaving a gap of 6 bases between them. From the germline V gene, CDR1 is SGHTA and CDR2 is FQGNSA. CDR3 length: 14 amino acids, cysteine to phenylalanine. Only CDR3 DNA remains: 42 bases, in frame from the first base. This clonotype was counted at least ten times. Its antigen is currently not known. Per-nucleotide qualities are absent, and no much larger clonotype sits a single base away.

The sequenced material came from CD8+ T cells from PBMCs. The receptor comes from a human donor in good health (CMV status not recorded). Some clones in this sample may be carry-over from other donors' samples. The chain was built from TRBV7-2 and TRBJ2-3; the D gene is perhaps TRBD2, from 5 matching bases. The DNA sequence is TGTGCCAGCAGCTTAGAGAGGGGCACAGATACGCAGTATTTT. Its translation is CASSLERGTDTQYF.